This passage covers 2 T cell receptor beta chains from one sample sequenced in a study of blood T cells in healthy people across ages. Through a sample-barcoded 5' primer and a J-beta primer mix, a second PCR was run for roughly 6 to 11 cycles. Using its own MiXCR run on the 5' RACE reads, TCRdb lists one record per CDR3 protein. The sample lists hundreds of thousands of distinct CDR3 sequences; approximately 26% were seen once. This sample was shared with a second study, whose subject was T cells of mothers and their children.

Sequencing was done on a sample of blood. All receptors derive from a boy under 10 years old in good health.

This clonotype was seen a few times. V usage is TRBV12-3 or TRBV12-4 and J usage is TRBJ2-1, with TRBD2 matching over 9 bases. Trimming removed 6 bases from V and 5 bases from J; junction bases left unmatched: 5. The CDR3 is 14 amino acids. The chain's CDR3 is CASRLSGGHNEQFF. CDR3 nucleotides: TGTGCCAGCAGACTTAGCGGGGGTCACAATGAGCAGTTCTTC.

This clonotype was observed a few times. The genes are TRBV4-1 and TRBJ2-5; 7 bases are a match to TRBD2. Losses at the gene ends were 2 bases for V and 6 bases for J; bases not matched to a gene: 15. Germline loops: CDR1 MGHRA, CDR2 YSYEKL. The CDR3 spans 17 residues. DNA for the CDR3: TGCGCCAGCAGCCAAATGGGGAGGGAAGGCAGAGGGAAGACCCAGTACTTC. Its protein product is CASSQMGREGRGKTQYF.